This TCR beta chain was sequenced in a study of blood T cells in healthy people across ages. CDR1 and CDR2 from the germline V gene are SGHTA and FQGNSA. The CDR3 is 14 amino acids. V dropped 5 bases and J dropped 6 bases, with 16 bases sitting between them. There are a few counts of this clonotype. A second roughly 7 to 11 cycle PCR used barcoded and J-beta primers. TCRdb fed the 5' RACE reads into MiXCR, producing one record per CDR3 protein. The sample holds about 1.1 million distinct CDR3 sequences, 30% to 40% seen once. The origin of this receptor is a young man in good health. This sequence joins TRBV7-2 and TRBJ1-2, with D hard to call. Source material: blood. CDR3 bases: TGTGCCAGCAGCCCCCGAGAGGTACCCCATGGCTACACCTTC. Protein sequence: CASSPREVPHGYTF.